This is a list of T cell receptor beta chains from one sample in a study of blood T cell repertoires in COVID-19. The method was immunoSEQ multiplex PCR; TCRdb's version includes in-frame clones alone and lacks a portion of them. Seen here are approximately 150,000 clones, 70% to 90% observed once, and the top ten hold under 7%. The specimen was peripheral blood. All receptors come from a woman aged 50 to 60 with COVID-19, enrolled during active disease. Both conserved end residues are part of each CDR3. A D gene is named only where the DNA matches it firmly. Clone sizes are given selectively: once, few, many, or a class where the clone is expanded.

J | size | V | D | DNA | CDR3
TRBJ1-5 | - | TRBV28 | - | TGTGCCAGCAGTTTGGGGGGGCGCGGCAATCAGCCCCAGCATTTT | CASSLGGRGNQPQHF
TRBJ1-4 | - | TRBV28 | - | TGTGCCAGCAGTTCCTCCAGGGAAAAACTGTTTTTT | CASSSSREKLFF
TRBJ2-1 | - | TRBV7-9 | TRBD2 | TGTGCCAGCAGCTTACTAGCGGGGGACTCCTACAATGAGCAGTTCTTC | CASSLLAGDSYNEQFF
TRBJ1-1 | - | TRBV9 | - | TGTGCCAGCAGCGTAGCCCCGGGCCCCCGGGGTCCGGTGAACACTGAAGCTTTCTTT | CASSVAPGPRGPVNTEAFF
TRBJ2-2 | - | TRBV19 | TRBD1 | TGTGCCAGTATGACAGGGTTCACCGGGGAGCTGTTTTTT | CASMTGFTGELFF
TRBJ1-4 | - | TRBV2 | TRBD1 | TGTGCCAGCAGACGGACAGGGGGTAATGAAAAACTGTTTTTT | CASRRTGGNEKLFF
TRBJ2-3 | - | TRBV6-2/TRBV6-3 | - | TGTGCCAGCAGTTACGAGTGGGGGGGCCAGACAGATACGCAGTATTTT | CASSYEWGGQTDTQYF
TRBJ1-6 | - | TRBV6-5 | TRBD1 | TGTGCCAGCAGTTACGGCCCGGACAGGCGGATTTCACCCCTCCACTTT | CASSYGPDRRISPLHF
TRBJ1-1 | - | TRBV19 | TRBD1 | TGTGCCAGTAGTTTCGGACAGGGTATCACTGAAGCTTTCTTT | CASSFGQGITEAFF
TRBJ2-1 | - | TRBV6-5 | TRBD2 | TGTGCCAGCAATAGCGGGGAGGCCTCTGGGAATGAGCAGTTCTTC | CASNSGEASGNEQFF
TRBJ2-7 | - | TRBV11-3 | TRBD1 | TGTGCCAGCAGCCCCTCCGGGACAGGGACGGGCGAGCAGTACTTC | CASSPSGTGTGEQYF
TRBJ2-7 | - | TRBV3-1/TRBV3-2 | - | TGTGCCAGCAGCCGCAACGGGGGTGGCTGGGGGGAGCAGTACTTC | CASSRNGGGWGEQYF
TRBJ2-7 | once | TRBV5-4 | TRBD1 | TGTGCCAGCAGCCCGCCGGGACAGGGGGCTCTCGAGCAGTACTTC | CASSPPGQGALEQYF
TRBJ1-2 | - | TRBV29-1 | - | TGCAGCGTTGAAGATGGAGAGGGCTACACCTTC | CSVEDGEGYTF
TRBJ1-2 | - | TRBV5-6 | TRBD1 | TGTGCCAGCAGCCTTACCCTTACAGGGGACTATGGCTACACCTTC | CASSLTLTGDYGYTF
TRBJ2-1 | once | TRBV30 | - | TGTGCCTGGAGTGAACAGGGACAGCAGTTCTTC | CAWSEQGQQFF
TRBJ2-3 | - | TRBV6-5 | TRBD1 | TGTGCCAGCAGGAGGGACAGAGGCACAGATACGCAGTATTTT | CASRRDRGTDTQYF
TRBJ2-5 | - | TRBV7-2 | - | TGTGCCAGCAGCTCAGGACTATTTGTAGAGACCCAGTACTTC | CASSSGLFVETQYF
TRBJ2-7 | medium-sized | TRBV12-3/TRBV12-4 | TRBD1 | TGTGCCAGCAGCCTCGGACAGGTCGACGAGCAGTACTTC | CASSLGQVDEQYF
TRBJ2-7 | - | TRBV6-6 | TRBD1 | TGTGCCAGCAGTTACTCGGGACAGGGTGACCCCTACGAGCAGTACTTC | CASSYSGQGDPYEQYF
TRBJ1-2 | - | TRBV30 | - | TGTGCCTGGAGTGAACAGGGAGCTGGCTACACCTTC | CAWSEQGAGYTF
TRBJ1-3 | - | TRBV7-6 | - | TGTGCCAGCAGCTTAGAGACAGGTCACTCTGGAAACACCATATATTTT | CASSLETGHSGNTIYF
TRBJ2-7 | - | TRBV7-9 | TRBD1 | TGTGCCAGCCAAGGGGGCAGGACCTACGAGCAGTACTTC | CASQGGRTYEQYF
TRBJ2-5 | - | TRBV11-2 | TRBD2 | TGTGCCAGCAGCTTAGGGACTAGCGGGGTTACCCAGTACTTC | CASSLGTSGVTQYF
TRBJ2-5 | - | TRBV3-1/TRBV3-2 | TRBD1 | TGTGCCAGCAGCCAAAGGGACAGGGGGGAGGGGGAGACCCAGTACTTC | CASSQRDRGEGETQYF
TRBJ2-3 | - | TRBV9 | TRBD2 | TGTGCCAGCAGCGTCCAGGGACTAGCGGGGTTAGATACGCAGTATTTT | CASSVQGLAGLDTQYF
TRBJ1-3 | - | TRBV3-1/TRBV3-2 | - | TGTGCCAGCAGCCAAGATGCAGGGGCCGGAAACACCATATATTTT | CASSQDAGAGNTIYF
TRBJ2-2 | - | TRBV10-1 | TRBD2 | TGCGCCAGCAGTGTTTCCTTTGGAGCGGGGGGGCCTGGGAGCGGGGAGCTGTTTTTT | CASSVSFGAGGPGSGELFF
TRBJ2-1 | once | TRBV7-6 | TRBD2 | TGTGCCAGCAGCGTGTTATTAGCGGGGGGAGTCTACAATGAGCAGTTCTTC | CASSVLLAGGVYNEQFF
TRBJ1-6 | - | TRBV30 | TRBD1 | TGTGCCTGGACCCTGTCCGCTACAGGGGTCCTCAATTCACCCCTCCACTTT | CAWTLSATGVLNSPLHF
TRBJ2-7 | few | TRBV7-2 | - | TGTGCCAGCAGCTCCGGCGGCTTCGCCGAGCAGTACTTC | CASSSGGFAEQYF